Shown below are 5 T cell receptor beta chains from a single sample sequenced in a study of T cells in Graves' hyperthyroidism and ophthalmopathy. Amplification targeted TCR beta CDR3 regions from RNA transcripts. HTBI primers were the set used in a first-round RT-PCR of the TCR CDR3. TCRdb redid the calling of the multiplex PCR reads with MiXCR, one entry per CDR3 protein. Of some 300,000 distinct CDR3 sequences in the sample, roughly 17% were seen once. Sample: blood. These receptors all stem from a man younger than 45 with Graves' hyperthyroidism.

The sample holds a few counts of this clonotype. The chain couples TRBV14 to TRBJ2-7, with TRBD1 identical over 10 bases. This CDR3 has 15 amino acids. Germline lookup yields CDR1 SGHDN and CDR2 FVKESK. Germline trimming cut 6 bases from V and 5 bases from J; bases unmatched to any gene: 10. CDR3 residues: CASSSWTGGLDEQYF. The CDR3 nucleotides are TGTGCCAGCAGTTCCTGGACAGGGGGTTTAGACGAGCAGTACTTC.

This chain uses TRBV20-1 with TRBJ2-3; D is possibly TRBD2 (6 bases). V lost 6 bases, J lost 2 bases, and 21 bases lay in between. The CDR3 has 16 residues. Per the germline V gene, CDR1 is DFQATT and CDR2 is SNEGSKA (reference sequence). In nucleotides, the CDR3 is TGCAGTGCGAGGCCCACTAGCTCCCCACACACAGATACGCAGTATTTT. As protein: CSARPTSSPHTDTQYF.

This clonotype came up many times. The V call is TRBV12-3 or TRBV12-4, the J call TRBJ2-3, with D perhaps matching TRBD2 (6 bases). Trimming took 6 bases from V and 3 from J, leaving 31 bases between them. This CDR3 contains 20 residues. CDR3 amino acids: CASSPDGLGTGEGYTDTQYF. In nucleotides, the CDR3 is TGTGCCAGCAGCCCGGACGGCCTCGGGACGGGAGAAGGATATACAGATACGCAGTATTTT.

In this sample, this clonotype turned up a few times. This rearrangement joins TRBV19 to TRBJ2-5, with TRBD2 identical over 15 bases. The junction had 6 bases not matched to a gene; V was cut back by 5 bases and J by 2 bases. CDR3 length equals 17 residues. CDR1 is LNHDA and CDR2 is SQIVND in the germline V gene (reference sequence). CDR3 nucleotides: TGTGCCAGTAGTTCTCGGACTAGCGGGAGGGTGCAAGAGACCCAGTACTTC. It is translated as CASSSRTSGRVQETQYF.

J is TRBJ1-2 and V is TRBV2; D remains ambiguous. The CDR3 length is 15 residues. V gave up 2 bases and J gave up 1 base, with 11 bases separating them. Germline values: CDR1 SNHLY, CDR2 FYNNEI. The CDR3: CASSESRRLNYGYTF. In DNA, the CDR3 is TGTGCCAGCAGTGAATCTCGCCGGCTTAACTATGGCTACACCTTC.